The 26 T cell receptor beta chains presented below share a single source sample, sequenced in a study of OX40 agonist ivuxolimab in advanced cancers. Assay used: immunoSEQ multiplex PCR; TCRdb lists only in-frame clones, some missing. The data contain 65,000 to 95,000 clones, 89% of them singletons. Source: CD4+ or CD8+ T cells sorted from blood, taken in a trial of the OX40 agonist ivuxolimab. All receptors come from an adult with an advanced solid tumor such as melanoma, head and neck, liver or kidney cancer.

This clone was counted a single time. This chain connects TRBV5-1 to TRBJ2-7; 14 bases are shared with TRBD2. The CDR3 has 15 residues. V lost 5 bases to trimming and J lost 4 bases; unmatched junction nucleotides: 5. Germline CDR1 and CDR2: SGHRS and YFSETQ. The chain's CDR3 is CASRNGTSGSYEQYF. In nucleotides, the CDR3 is TGCGCCAGCAGAAACGGGACTAGCGGGAGTTACGAGCAGTACTTC.

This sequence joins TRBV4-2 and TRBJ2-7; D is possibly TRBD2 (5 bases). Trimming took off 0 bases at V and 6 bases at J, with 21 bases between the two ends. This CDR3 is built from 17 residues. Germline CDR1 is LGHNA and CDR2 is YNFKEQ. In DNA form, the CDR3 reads TGTGCCAGCAGCCAAGACGGACCGGGATACCCGGGCACCGAGCAGTACTTC. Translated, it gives CASSQDGPGYPGTEQYF.

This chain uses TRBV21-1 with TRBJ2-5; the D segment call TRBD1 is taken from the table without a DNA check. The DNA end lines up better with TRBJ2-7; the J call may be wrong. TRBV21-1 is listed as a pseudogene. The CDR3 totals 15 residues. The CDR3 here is CASSPGEQGTYEQYF. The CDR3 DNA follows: TGTGCCAGCAGCCCAGGGGAGCAGGGAACCTACGAGCAGTACTTC.

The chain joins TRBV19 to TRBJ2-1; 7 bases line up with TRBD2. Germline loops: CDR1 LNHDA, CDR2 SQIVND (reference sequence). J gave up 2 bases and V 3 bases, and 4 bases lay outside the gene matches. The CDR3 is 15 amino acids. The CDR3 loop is CASSMVLAAYNEQFF. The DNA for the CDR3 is TGTGCCAGTAGTATGGTGCTAGCGGCCTACAATGAGCAGTTCTTC.

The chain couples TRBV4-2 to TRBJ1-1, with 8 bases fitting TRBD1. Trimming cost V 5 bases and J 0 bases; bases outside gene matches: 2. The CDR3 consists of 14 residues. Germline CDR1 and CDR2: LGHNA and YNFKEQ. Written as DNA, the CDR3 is TGTGCCAGCAGCAAGGACAGGGTGAACACTGAAGCTTTCTTT. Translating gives CASSKDRVNTEAFF.

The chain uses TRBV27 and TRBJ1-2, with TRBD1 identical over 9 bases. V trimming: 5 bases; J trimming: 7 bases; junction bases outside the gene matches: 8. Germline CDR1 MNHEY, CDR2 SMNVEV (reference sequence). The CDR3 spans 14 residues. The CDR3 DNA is TGTGCCAGCAGTCCCAGGGACAGGGAACGTGGCTACACCTTC. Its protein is CASSPRDRERGYTF.

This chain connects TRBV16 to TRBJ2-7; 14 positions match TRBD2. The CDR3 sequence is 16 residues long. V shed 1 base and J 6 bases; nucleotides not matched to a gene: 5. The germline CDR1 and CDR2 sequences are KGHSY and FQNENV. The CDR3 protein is CASSQLGLAGGSEQYF. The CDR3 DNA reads TGTGCCAGCAGCCAATTAGGACTAGCGGGAGGTAGCGAGCAGTACTTC. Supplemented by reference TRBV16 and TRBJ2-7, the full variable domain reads GEEVAQTPKHLVRGEGQKAKLYCAPIKGHSYVFWYQQVLKNEFKFLISFQNENVFDETGMPKERFSAKCLPNSPCSLEIQATKLEDSAVYFCASSQLGLAGGSEQYFGPGTRLTVT.

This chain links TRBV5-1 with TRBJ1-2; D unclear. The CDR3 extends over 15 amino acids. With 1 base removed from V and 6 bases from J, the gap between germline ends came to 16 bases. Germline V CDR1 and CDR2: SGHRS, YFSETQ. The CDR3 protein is CASSLFASSPHGYTF. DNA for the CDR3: TGCGCCAGCAGCTTGTTCGCCAGTTCCCCTCATGGCTACACCTTC.

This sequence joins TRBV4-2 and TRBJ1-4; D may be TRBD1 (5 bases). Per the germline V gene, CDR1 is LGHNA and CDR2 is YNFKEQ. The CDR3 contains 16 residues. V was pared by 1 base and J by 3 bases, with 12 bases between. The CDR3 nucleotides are TGTGCCAGCAGCCAAGGTGGAGCAGGGTCTAATGAAAAACTGTTTTTT. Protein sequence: CASSQGGAGSNEKLFF.

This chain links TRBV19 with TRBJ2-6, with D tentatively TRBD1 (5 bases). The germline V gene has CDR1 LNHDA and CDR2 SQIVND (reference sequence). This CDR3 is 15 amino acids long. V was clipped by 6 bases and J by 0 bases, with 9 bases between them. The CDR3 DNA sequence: TGTGCCAGTAGGTCAGGGCTCTCTGGGGCCAACGTCCTGACTTTC. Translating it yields CASRSGLSGANVLTF.

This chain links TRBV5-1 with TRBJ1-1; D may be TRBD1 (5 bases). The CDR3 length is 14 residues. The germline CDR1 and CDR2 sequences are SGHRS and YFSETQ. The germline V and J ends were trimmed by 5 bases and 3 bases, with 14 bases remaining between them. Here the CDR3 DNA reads TGCGCCAGCAGGCGACGGGGCGTCGACACTGAAGCTTTCTTT. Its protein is CASRRRGVDTEAFF.

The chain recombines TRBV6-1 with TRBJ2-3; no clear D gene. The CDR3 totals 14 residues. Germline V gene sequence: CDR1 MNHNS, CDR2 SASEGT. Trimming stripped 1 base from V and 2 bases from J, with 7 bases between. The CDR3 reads CASSEVQVTDTQYF. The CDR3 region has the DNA TGTGCCAGCAGTGAAGTCCAGGTCACAGATACGCAGTATTTT.

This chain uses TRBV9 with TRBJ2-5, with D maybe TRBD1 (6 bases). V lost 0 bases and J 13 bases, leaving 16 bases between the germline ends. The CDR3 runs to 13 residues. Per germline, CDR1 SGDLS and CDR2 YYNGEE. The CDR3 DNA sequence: TGTGCCAGCAGCGTAGTGGAGCAGGGGCCCATGTACTTC. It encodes CASSVVEQGPMYF.

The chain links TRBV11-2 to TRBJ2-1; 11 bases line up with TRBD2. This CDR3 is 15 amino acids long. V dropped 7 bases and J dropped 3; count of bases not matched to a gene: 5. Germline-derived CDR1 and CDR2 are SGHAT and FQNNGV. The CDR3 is CASTLAGGHYNEQFF. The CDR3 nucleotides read TGTGCCAGCACCCTAGCGGGGGGCCACTACAATGAGCAGTTCTTC.

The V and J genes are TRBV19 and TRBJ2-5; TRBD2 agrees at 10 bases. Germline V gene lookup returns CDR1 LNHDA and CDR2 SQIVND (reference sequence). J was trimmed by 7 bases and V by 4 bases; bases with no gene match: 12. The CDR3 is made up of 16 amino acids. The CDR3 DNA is TGTGCCAGTAGTAGGGCTAGCGGGAGAGGTGCAGCGACCCAGTACTTC. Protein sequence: CASSRASGRGAATQYF.

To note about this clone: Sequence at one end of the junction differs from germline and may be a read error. In DNA, the CDR3 is TGTGCCAGCAGCACTGCGGGACAGGGGCACACCTTT. This codes for CASSTAGQGHTF. The chain couples TRBV5-4 to TRBJ1-6, with 10 bases aligning to TRBD1. This CDR3 has 12 amino acids. Per the germline V gene, CDR1 is SGHNT and CDR2 is YYREEE (reference sequence). Full variable domain (missing parts from reference TRBV5-4 and TRBJ1-6): ETGVTQSPTHLIKTRGQQVTLRCSSQSGHNTVSWYQQALGQGPQFIFQYYREEENGRGNFPPRFSGLQFPNYSSELNVNALELDDSALYLCASSTAGQGHTFGNGTRLTVT.

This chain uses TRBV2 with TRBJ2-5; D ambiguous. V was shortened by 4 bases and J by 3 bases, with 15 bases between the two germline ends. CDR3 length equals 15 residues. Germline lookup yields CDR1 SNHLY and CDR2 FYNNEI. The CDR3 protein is CASSVDGRAEETQYF. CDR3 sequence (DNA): TGTGCCAGCAGTGTTGATGGGCGAGCCGAAGAGACCCAGTACTTC.

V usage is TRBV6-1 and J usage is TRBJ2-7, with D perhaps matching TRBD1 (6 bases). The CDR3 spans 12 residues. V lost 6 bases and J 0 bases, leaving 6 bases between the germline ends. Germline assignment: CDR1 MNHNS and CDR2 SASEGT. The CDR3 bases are TGTGCCAGCAGAGGGGGCTCCTACGAGCAGTACTTC. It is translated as CASRGGSYEQYF.

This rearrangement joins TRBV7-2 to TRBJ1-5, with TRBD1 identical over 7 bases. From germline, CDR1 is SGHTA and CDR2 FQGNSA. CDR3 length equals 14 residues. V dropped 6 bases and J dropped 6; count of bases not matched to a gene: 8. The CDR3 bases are TGTGCCAGCAGTTCAGACAGGGCCTTTCAGCCCCAGCATTTT. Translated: CASSSDRAFQPQHF. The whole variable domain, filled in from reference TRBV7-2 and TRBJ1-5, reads GAGVSQSPSNKVTEKGKDVELRCDPISGHTALYWYRQSLGQGLEFLIYFQGNSAPDKSGLPSDRFSAERTGGSVSTLTIQRTQQEDSAVYLCASSSDRAFQPQHFGDGTRLSIL.

The CDR3 is CASAGAIYEQYF. Written as DNA, the CDR3 is TGTGCCAGCGCCGGGGCTATCTACGAGCAGTACTTC. The genes are TRBV2 and TRBJ2-7; possibly TRBD1 or TRBD2 for D (5 bases each). CDR1 SNHLY and CDR2 FYNNEI come from the germline V gene. This CDR3 is built from 12 residues. Trimming left V 8 bases short and J 3 bases short, with 11 bases between.

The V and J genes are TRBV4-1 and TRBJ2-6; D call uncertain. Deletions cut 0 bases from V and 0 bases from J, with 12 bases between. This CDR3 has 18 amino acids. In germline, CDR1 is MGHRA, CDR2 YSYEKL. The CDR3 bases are TGCGCCAGCAGCCAAGATCGGTTTAGGGACTCTGGGGCCAACGTCCTGACTTTC. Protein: CASSQDRFRDSGANVLTF.

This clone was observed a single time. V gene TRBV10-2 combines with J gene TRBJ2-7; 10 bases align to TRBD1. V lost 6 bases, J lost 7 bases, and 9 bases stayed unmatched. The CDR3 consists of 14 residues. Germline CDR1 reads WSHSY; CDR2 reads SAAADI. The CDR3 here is CASRRQGAIWEQYF. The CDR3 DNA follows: TGCGCCAGCAGACGACAGGGGGCAATCTGGGAGCAGTACTTC.

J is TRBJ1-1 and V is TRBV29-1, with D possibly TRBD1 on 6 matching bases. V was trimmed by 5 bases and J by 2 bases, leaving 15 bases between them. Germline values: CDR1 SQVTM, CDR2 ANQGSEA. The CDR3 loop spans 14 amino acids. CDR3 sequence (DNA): TGCAGCGTTTCGGGTCGGGGGGCCAACACTGAAGCTTTCTTT. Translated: CSVSGRGANTEAFF.

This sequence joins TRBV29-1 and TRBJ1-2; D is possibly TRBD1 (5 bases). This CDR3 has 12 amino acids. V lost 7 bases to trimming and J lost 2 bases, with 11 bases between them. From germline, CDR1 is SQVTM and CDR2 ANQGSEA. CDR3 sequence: CSGQTENYGYTF. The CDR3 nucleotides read TGCAGCGGGCAGACAGAGAACTATGGCTACACCTTC.

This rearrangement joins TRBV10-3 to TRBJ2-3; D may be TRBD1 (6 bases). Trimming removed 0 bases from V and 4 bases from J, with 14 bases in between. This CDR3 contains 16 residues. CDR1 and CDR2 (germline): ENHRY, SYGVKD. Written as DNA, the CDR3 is TGTGCCATCAGTGAGTCGGGAACAGGGCGGGCAGATACGCAGTATTTT. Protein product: CAISESGTGRADTQYF.

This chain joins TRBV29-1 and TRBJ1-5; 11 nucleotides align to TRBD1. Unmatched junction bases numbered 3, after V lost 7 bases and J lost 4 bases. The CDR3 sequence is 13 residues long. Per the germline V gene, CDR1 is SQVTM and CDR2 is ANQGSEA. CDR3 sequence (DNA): TGCAGCGCGGGACAGGGGGGGAATCAGCCCCAGCATTTT. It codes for CSAGQGGNQPQHF.